A selection of T cell receptor beta chains follows, all from one sample in a study of cytotoxic CD8 clonotypes in ibrutinib-treated CLL. Profiling relied on immunoSEQ multiplex PCR, and the TCRdb table lists in-frame clones only, not all of them. The sample records roughly 180,000 clones, less than 85% being singletons. The sample was PBMCs, taken after 24 months of ibrutinib treatment. Receptor source: a human donor with chronic lymphocytic leukemia. Each CDR3 is given with its conserved first and last residue. D genes are given only for firm matches. Clone size, where shown, is once, few, many, or a class for clones that have expanded.

V gene	J gene	clone size	D gene	CDR3 protein	CDR3 DNA
TRBV18	TRBJ1-5	.	TRBD1	CASSPPGQNQPQHF	TGTGCCAGCTCACCACCGGGACAGAATCAGCCCCAGCATTTT
TRBV30	TRBJ1-5	few	.	CAWTTGWAQPQHF	TGTGCCTGGACAACAGGGTGGGCTCAGCCCCAGCATTTT
TRBV5-1	TRBJ1-1	.	.	CASTKNTVNTEAFF	TGCGCCAGTACGAAAAACACCGTGAACACTGAAGCTTTCTTT
TRBV14	TRBJ1-4	once	TRBD1	CASSQEWTGGEKLFF	TGTGCCAGCAGCCAAGAGTGGACAGGGGGGGAAAAACTGTTTTTT
TRBV1	TRBJ1-5	once	.	CTSSQDRPLTVPPQHF	TGCACCAGCAGCCAAGATCGCCCGCTGACAGTACCGCCCCAGCATTTT
TRBV7-3	TRBJ2-1	.	.	CASSSDGLYNEQFF	TGTGCCAGCAGCTCCGACGGGCTCTACAATGAGCAGTTCTTC
TRBV2	TRBJ2-7	once	.	CASSEAVLTVSYEQYF	TGTGCCAGCAGTGAAGCCGTACTTACCGTCTCCTACGAGCAGTACTTC
TRBV7-3	TRBJ2-2	once	TRBD1	CASSWGTALNTGELFF	TGTGCCAGCAGCTGGGGGACAGCACTGAACACCGGGGAGCTGTTTTTT
TRBV7-2	TRBJ1-4	.	TRBD1	CASSLGGRGVEKLFF	TGTGCCAGCAGCTTAGGAGGCAGGGGGGTTGAAAAACTGTTTTTT
TRBV5-5	TRBJ2-7	.	TRBD1	CASSFRQGLWEQYF	TGTGCCAGCAGCTTCAGACAGGGTCTTTGGGAGCAGTACTTC
TRBV30	TRBJ2-7	.	TRBD1	CAWSPGQGPRYEQYF	TGTGCCTGGAGTCCCGGACAGGGTCCTAGGTACGAGCAGTACTTC
TRBV30	TRBJ2-1	.	.	CAWSNGLTYNEQFF	TGTGCCTGGAGTAACGGGTTAACCTACAATGAGCAGTTCTTC
TRBV5-1	TRBJ2-5	.	TRBD2	CASSLAGEGQETQYF	TGCGCCAGCAGCTTGGCGGGGGAGGGCCAAGAGACCCAGTACTTC
TRBV7-8	TRBJ1-2	.	TRBD1	CASSLAGTAGYTF	TGTGCCAGCAGCTTAGCCGGGACAGCTGGCTACACCTTC
TRBV12-5	TRBJ2-5	.	TRBD2	CASGLEVGLTDF	TGTGCTAGTGGTTTGGAGGTGGGACTAACAGACTTC
TRBV25-1	TRBJ1-2	.	TRBD1	CASTVTGGAYGYTF	TGTGCCAGCACGGTGACAGGGGGCGCGTATGGCTACACCTTC
TRBV2	TRBJ2-5	.	TRBD2	CASSEGGGARETQYF	TGTGCCAGCAGTGAAGGCGGGGGGGCCCGGGAGACCCAGTACTTC
TRBV14	TRBJ2-3	few	TRBD2	CASSHPGLGTDTQYF	TGTGCCAGCAGCCATCCGGGACTAGGCACAGATACGCAGTATTTT
TRBV19	TRBJ1-1	.	.	CASSQGSVVMNTEAFF	TGTGCCAGTAGTCAAGGGAGCGTTGTCATGAACACTGAAGCTTTCTTT
TRBV7-9	TRBJ2-3	.	.	CASSLGSSDTQYF	TGTGCCAGCAGCTTAGGATCCTCCGATACGCAGTATTTT
TRBV18	TRBJ1-6	.	.	CASSPAAGRNSPLHF	TGTGCCAGCTCACCAGCGGCGGGGCGGAATTCACCCCTCCACTTT
TRBV19	TRBJ1-1	.	.	CASSVEGHQNTEAFF	TGTGCCAGTAGTGTAGAGGGACACCAGAACACTGAAGCTTTCTTT
TRBV30	TRBJ1-5	once	.	CAWSWGANQPQHF	TGTGCCTGGAGTTGGGGGGCCAATCAGCCCCAGCATTTT
TRBV7-3	TRBJ1-2	.	TRBD1	CASSLITGGDYGYTF	TGTGCCAGCAGCTTAATTACAGGGGGGGACTATGGCTACACCTTC
TRBV10-3	TRBJ2-3	.	TRBD2	CAISGLAGIDTQYF	TGTGCCATCAGCGGACTAGCGGGAATAGATACGCAGTATTTT
TRBV7-9	TRBJ2-3	.	.	CASRRGVGDTQYF	TGTGCCAGCAGACGAGGTGTTGGAGATACGCAGTATTTT
TRBV5-8	TRBJ2-1	.	.	CASSFLAGGILEQFF	TGTGCCAGCAGCTTCCTCGCGGGCGGCATACTTGAGCAGTTCTTC
TRBV7-9	TRBJ1-4	.	.	CASSFEKGDEKLFF	TGTGCCAGCAGCTTCGAGAAGGGCGATGAAAAACTGTTTTTT
TRBV9	TRBJ2-7	.	TRBD2	CASSVAGGFYEQYF	TGTGCCAGCAGCGTAGCGGGAGGGTTCTACGAGCAGTACTTC
TRBV18	TRBJ2-7	.	.	CASLTAMEIGEQYF	TGTGCCAGCCTGACCGCGATGGAGATCGGCGAGCAGTACTTC
TRBV27	TRBJ2-3	.	.	CASSLWASSASTDTQYF	TGTGCCAGCAGTTTATGGGCTAGTTCCGCTAGCACAGATACGCAGTATTTT
TRBV7-2	TRBJ2-2	.	TRBD2	CASSLGLAGGNTGELFF	TGTGCCAGCAGTTTGGGACTAGCGGGAGGGAACACCGGGGAGCTGTTTTTT
TRBV6-1	TRBJ1-5	.	TRBD1	CASSGQGYGNQPQHF	TGTGCCAGCAGTGGACAGGGGTATGGCAATCAGCCCCAGCATTTT
TRBV27	TRBJ2-1	.	.	CASSPLPGKAFGGNEQFF	TGTGCCAGCAGTCCCCTCCCCGGGAAAGCCTTCGGGGGCAATGAGCAGTTCTTC
TRBV5-8	TRBJ1-1	once	.	CASSLGLKRGGRNTEAFF	TGTGCCAGCAGCTTGGGACTGAAAAGGGGGGGAAGGAACACTGAAGCTTTCTTT
TRBV19	TRBJ1-1	.	.	CASSIVTGNTEAFF	TGTGCCAGTAGTATAGTGACCGGGAACACTGAAGCTTTCTTT
TRBV25-1	TRBJ1-4	.	.	CASSELGTNEKLFF	TGTGCCAGCAGTGAACTTGGGACAAATGAAAAACTGTTTTTT
TRBV7-8	TRBJ2-3	.	.	CASKRGRDTQYF	TGTGCCAGCAAAAGAGGTCGGGATACGCAGTATTTT
TRBV2	TRBJ1-5	.	.	CASGGNLGNQPQHF	TGTGCCAGCGGGGGCAACTTGGGCAATCAGCCCCAGCATTTT
TRBV9	TRBJ2-1	.	.	CASSAGLPFVDEQFF	TGTGCCAGCAGCGCGGGACTCCCGTTTGTAGATGAGCAGTTCTTC
TRBV21-1	TRBJ2-4	once	.	CARHAGGGRIGNIQYF	TGTGCCAGGCACGCCGGCGGGGGGCGTATAGGAAACATTCAGTACTTC
TRBV7-2	TRBJ1-3	.	TRBD1	CASSSRTGGGNTIYF	TGTGCCAGCAGCTCCCGGACAGGGGGTGGAAACACCATATATTTT
TRBV6-5	TRBJ2-1	.	TRBD2	CASSYSTSSGRLQFF	TGTGCCAGCAGTTACTCGACGTCTAGCGGGAGACTGCAGTTCTTC
TRBV2	TRBJ2-7	.	.	CASRGGDEQYF	TGTGCCAGCAGGGGTGGGGACGAGCAGTACTTC
TRBV6-6	TRBJ2-1	.	.	CASRGGATLNEQFF	TGTGCCAGCAGAGGGGGGGCTACTTTGAATGAGCAGTTCTTC
TRBV7-2	TRBJ2-3	.	.	CASTDRVADSTDTQYF	TGTGCCAGCACCGATAGAGTAGCGGACAGCACAGATACGCAGTATTTT
TRBV6-1	TRBJ1-5	once	.	CASSGELNQPQHF	TGTGCCAGCAGCGGGGAACTCAATCAGCCCCAGCATTTT
TRBV10-3	TRBJ1-2	.	.	CAISGTEGYGYTF	TGTGCCATCAGTGGGACAGAGGGCTATGGCTACACCTTC
TRBV19	TRBJ2-4	.	.	CASSIGGPTGIQYF	TGTGCCAGTAGTATTGGCGGGCCTACCGGCATTCAGTACTTC
TRBV14	TRBJ1-1	.	.	CASSPLMGHWGLEAFF	TGTGCCAGCAGCCCCCTGATGGGGCACTGGGGTTTGGAAGCTTTCTTT
TRBV19	TRBJ2-1	.	TRBD2	CASGGGALNEQFF	TGTGCCTCGGGCGGGGGGGCCCTAAATGAGCAGTTCTTC
TRBV28	TRBJ2-7	.	TRBD2	CASSSKLAGGGYEQYF	TGTGCCAGCAGCTCTAAACTAGCGGGAGGTGGCTACGAGCAGTACTTC
TRBV5-6	TRBJ1-6	.	.	CASSPPTGPYNSPLHF	TGTGCCAGCAGCCCTCCCACAGGACCCTATAATTCACCCCTCCACTTT
TRBV5-1	TRBJ2-2	.	TRBD1	CASITGDITNTGELFF	TGCGCCAGCATCACAGGGGATATTACGAACACCGGGGAGCTGTTTTTT
TRBV5-4	TRBJ2-7	.	.	CASSFNTYEQYF	TGTGCCAGCAGCTTCAACACCTACGAGCAGTACTTC
TRBV7-6	TRBJ2-7	.	TRBD1	CASSFGTGTYEQYF	TGTGCCAGCAGCTTTGGGACAGGGACCTACGAGCAGTACTTC